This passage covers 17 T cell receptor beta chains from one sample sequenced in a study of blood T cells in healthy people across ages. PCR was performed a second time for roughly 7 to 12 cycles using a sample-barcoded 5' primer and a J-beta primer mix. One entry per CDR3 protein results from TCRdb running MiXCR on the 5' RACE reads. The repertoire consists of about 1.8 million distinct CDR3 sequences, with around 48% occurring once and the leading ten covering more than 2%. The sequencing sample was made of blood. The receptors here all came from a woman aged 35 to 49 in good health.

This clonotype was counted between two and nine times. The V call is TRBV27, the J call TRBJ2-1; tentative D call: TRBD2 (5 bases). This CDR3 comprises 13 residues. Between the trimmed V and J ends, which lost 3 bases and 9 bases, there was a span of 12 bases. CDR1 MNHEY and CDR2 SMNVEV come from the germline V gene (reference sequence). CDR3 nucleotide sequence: TGTGCCAGCAGTTTGGTAAGCGGTGCTGAGCAGTTCTTC. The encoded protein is CASSLVSGAEQFF.

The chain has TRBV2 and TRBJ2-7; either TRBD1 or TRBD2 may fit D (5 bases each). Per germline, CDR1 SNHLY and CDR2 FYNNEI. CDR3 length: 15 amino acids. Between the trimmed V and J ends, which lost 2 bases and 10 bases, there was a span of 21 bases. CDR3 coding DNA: TGTGCCAGCAGTGAAAGGGACGGCTCCGGGGAGCCCCAGTACTTC. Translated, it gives CASSERDGSGEPQYF.

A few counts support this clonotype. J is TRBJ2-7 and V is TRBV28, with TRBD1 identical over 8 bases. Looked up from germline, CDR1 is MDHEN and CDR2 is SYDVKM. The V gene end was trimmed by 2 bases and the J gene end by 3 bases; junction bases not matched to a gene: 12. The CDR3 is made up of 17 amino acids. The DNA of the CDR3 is TGTGCCAGCAGTTTAAGGGGGACAGGCTTCTTAAACTACGAGCAGTACTTC. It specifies CASSLRGTGFLNYEQYF. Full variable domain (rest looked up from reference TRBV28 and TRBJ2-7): DVKVTQSSRYLVKRTGEKVFLECVQDMDHENMFWYRQDPGLGLRLIYFSYDVKMKEKGDIPEGYSVSREKKERFSLILESASTNQTSMYLCASSLRGTGFLNYEQYFGPGTRLTVT.

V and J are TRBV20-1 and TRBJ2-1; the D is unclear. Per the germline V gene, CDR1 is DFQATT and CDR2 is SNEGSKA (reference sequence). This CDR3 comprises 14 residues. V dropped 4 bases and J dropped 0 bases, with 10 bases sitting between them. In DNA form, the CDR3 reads TGCAGTGCTATGTCAACCAGCTCCTACAATGAGCAGTTCTTC. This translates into CSAMSTSSYNEQFF.

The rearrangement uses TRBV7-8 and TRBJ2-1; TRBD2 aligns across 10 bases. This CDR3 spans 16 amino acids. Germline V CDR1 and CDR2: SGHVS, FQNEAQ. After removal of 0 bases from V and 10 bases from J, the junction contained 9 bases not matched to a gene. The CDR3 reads CASSLAKRGGLAEQFF. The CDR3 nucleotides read TGTGCCAGCAGCTTAGCGAAGCGGGGGGGCTTGGCCGAGCAGTTCTTC.

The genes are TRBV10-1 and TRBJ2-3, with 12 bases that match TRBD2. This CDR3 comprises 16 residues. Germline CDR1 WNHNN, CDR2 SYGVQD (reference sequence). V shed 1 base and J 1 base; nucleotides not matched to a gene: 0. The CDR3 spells CASSEWTSGGTDTQYF. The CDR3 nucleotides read TGCGCCAGCAGTGAGTGGACTAGCGGGGGCACAGATACGCAGTATTTT.

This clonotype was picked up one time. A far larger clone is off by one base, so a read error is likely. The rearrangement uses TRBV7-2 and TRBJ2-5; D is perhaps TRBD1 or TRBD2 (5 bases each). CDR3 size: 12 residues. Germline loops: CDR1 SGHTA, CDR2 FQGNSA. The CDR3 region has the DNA TGTGCCAGCAGCTTAAGGGGAGAGATCCAGTACTTC. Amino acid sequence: CASSLRGEIQYF.

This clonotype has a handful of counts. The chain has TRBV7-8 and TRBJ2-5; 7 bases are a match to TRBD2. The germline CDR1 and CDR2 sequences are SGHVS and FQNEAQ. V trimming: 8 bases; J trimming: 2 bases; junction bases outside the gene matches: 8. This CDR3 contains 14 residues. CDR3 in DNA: TGTGCCAGCGGAATAGCGGGTGCGCAAGAGACCCAGTACTTC. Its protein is CASGIAGAQETQYF.

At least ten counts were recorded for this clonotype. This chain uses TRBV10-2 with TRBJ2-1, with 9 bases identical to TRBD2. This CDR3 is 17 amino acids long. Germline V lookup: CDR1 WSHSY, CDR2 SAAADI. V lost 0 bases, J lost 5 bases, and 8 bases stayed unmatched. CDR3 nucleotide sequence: TGCGCCAGCAGTGAGTCCCCCGCTAGCGGGGCCGACAATGAGCAGTTCTTC. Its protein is CASSESPASGADNEQFF.

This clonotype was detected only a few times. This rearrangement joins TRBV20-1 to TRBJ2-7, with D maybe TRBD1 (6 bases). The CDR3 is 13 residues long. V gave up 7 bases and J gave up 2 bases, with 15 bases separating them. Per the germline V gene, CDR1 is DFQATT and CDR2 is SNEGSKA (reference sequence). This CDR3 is CSVAQGQTYEQYF. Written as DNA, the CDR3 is TGCAGTGTGGCCCAAGGACAGACCTACGAGCAGTACTTC.

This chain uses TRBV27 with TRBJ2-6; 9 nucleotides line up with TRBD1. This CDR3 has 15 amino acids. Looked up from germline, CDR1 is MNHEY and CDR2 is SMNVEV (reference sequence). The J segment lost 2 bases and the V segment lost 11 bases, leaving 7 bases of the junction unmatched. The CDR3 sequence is CASGQGPTGANVLTF. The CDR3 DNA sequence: TGTGCCTCGGGACAGGGTCCGACTGGGGCCAACGTCCTGACTTTC.

The DNA of the CDR3 is TGCAGCGTTGAAGATGTCGAGACAGGATTTCTTTATGGCTACACCTTC. Its protein is CSVEDVETGFLYGYTF. The J gene is TRBJ1-2, the V gene TRBV29-1, with D tentatively TRBD1 (6 bases). CDR3 length: 16 residues. Trimming shortened V by 0 bases and J by 5 bases, and 19 bases separated the two germline ends. Per the germline V gene, CDR1 is SQVTM and CDR2 is ANQGSEA.

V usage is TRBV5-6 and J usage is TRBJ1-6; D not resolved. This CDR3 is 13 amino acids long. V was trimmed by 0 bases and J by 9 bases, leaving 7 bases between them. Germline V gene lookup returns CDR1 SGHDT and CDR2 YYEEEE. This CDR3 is CASSLGITSPLHF. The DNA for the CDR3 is TGTGCCAGCAGCTTGGGAATAACTTCACCCCTCCACTTT.

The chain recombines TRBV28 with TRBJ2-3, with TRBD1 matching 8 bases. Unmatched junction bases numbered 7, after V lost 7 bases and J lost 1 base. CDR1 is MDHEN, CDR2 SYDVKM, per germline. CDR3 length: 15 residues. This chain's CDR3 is CASTGTGIGTDTQYF. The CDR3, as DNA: TGTGCCAGCACCGGGACAGGAATTGGCACAGATACGCAGTATTTT.

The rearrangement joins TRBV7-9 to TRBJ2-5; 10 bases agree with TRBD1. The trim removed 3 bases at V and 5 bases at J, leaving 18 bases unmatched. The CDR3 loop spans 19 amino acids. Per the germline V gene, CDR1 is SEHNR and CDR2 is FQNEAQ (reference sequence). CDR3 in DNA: TGTGCCAGCAGCTTCTACCCAGCGACAGGGGGCGAGTGGGGGGAGACCCAGTACTTC. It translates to CASSFYPATGGEWGETQYF.

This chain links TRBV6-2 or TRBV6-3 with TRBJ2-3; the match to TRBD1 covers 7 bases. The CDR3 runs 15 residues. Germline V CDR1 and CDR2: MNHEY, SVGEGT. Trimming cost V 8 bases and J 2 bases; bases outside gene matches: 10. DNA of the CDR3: TGTGCCAGCCAAGTTTCAGACAGGGCCACAGATACGCAGTATTTT. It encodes CASQVSDRATDTQYF.

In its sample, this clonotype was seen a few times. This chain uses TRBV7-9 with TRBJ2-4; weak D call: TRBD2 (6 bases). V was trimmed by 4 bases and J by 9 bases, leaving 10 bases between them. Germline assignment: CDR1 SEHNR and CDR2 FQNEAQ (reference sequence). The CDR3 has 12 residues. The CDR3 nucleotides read TGTGCCAGCAGCTCTACCGGGGGCATTCAGTACTTC. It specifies CASSSTGGIQYF.